The rows below give T cell receptor beta chains drawn from one sample of a study of shared clonotypes between healthy human individuals. Produced via immunoSEQ multiplex PCR; TCRdb's table is partial and in-frame only. The sample records about 1.5 million clones, about 98% being singletons. The sequenced sample was naive CD4+ T cells sorted from blood. Receptors originate from a man younger than 40 in good health. CDR3s include the opening cysteine and the closing phenylalanine or tryptophan. D genes are given only for firm matches. A row's size may be missing; if present it is once, few, many or a size class.

TRBV9	-	TRBD2	TRBJ2-2	CASSVGLAGGPGGELFF	TGTGCCAGCAGCGTCGGTCTAGCGGGAGGGCCAGGCGGGGAGCTGTTTTTT
TRBV14	-	TRBD1	TRBJ1-2	CASSQEQGAGYGYTF	TGTGCCAGCAGCCAAGAACAGGGGGCAGGGTATGGCTACACCTTC
TRBV7-2	-	TRBD2	TRBJ2-1	CASSLASGSNEQFF	TGTGCCAGCAGCTTGGCTAGCGGGAGCAATGAGCAGTTCTTC
TRBV10-3	-	TRBD2	TRBJ2-1	CATRLAGGNEQFF	TGTGCCACCCGACTAGCGGGAGGGAATGAGCAGTTCTTC
TRBV18	-	TRBD2	TRBJ2-1	CASSLHGGTSPDEQFF	TGTGCCAGCTCACTCCACGGGGGGACTAGCCCCGATGAGCAGTTCTTC
TRBV27	-	TRBD1	TRBJ1-2	CASSPRTGGPYGYTF	TGTGCCAGCAGTCCTCGGACAGGGGGACCTTATGGCTACACCTTC
TRBV7-9	-	-	TRBJ2-5	CASRPAVGEQETQYF	TGTGCCAGCAGACCGGCTGTCGGGGAACAGGAGACCCAGTACTTC
TRBV7-9	once	-	TRBJ2-1	CASSPGTYNEQFF	TGTGCCAGCAGCCCCGGGACTTACAATGAGCAGTTCTTC
TRBV12-5	-	TRBD1	TRBJ1-5	CASGLVLGQKPQPQHF	TGTGCTAGTGGTTTGGTATTGGGACAGAAGCCCCAGCCCCAGCATTTT
TRBV9	-	-	TRBJ2-2	CASSADRVSSGELFF	TGTGCCAGCAGCGCTGACCGGGTATCGAGCGGGGAGCTGTTTTTT
TRBV27	-	TRBD1	TRBJ1-5	CASWGRQGPQHF	TGTGCCAGTTGGGGGAGACAGGGGCCCCAGCATTTT
TRBV29-1	-	-	TRBJ2-3	CSVGGPLSTDTQYF	TGCAGCGTTGGGGGGCCGCTTAGCACAGATACGCAGTATTTT
TRBV10-1	-	-	TRBJ1-4	CATPEQEVEKLFF	TGCGCCACCCCCGAGCAGGAGGTAGAAAAACTGTTTTTT
TRBV5-1	-	-	TRBJ2-7	CASSWKARGNYEQYF	TGCGCCAGCAGCTGGAAGGCCAGGGGCAACTACGAGCAGTACTTC
TRBV4-1	-	-	TRBJ1-3	CASSQGGNPGNTIYF	TGCGCCAGCAGCCAAGGGGGCAACCCGGGAAACACCATATATTTT
TRBV25-1	-	-	TRBJ1-1	CASKNQVNTEAFF	TGTGCCAGCAAGAATCAGGTGAACACTGAAGCTTTCTTT
TRBV5-6	-	-	TRBJ2-2	CASSPRRALNTGELFF	TGTGCCAGCAGCCCCAGGCGAGCTTTGAACACCGGGGAGCTGTTTTTT
TRBV2	-	TRBD1	TRBJ1-5	CASNPTGKNQPQHF	TGTGCCAGCAACCCGACAGGGAAAAATCAGCCCCAGCATTTT
TRBV23-1	-	TRBD1	TRBJ1-2	CASSQSGRGRGGYTF	TGCGCCAGCAGTCAATCCGGCAGGGGGCGGGGAGGCTACACCTTC
TRBV18	-	-	TRBJ1-2	CASSARRGGGLYGYTF	TGTGCCAGCTCAGCCAGGAGGGGAGGCGGGCTCTATGGCTACACCTTC
TRBV10-3	-	TRBD1	TRBJ2-2	CAISKTGALNTGELFF	TGTGCCATCAGCAAGACAGGGGCCCTGAACACCGGGGAGCTGTTTTTT
TRBV2	-	TRBD1	TRBJ2-7	CASSGKRSGTGDPYEQYF	TGTGCCAGCAGTGGCAAGCGCTCGGGGACAGGGGACCCCTACGAGCAGTACTTC
TRBV5-1	-	-	TRBJ1-2	CASSPRTGEGYGYTF	TGCGCCAGCAGCCCCCGGACCGGGGAGGGCTATGGCTACACCTTC
TRBV4-3	-	-	TRBJ1-1	CASSQDSKAFF	TGCGCCAGCAGCCAAGACAGTAAAGCTTTCTTT
TRBV6-1	-	-	TRBJ2-7	CASSDRGGYEQYF	TGTGCCAGCAGTGACAGAGGCGGATACGAGCAGTACTTC
TRBV5-1	-	TRBD1	TRBJ1-2	CASSPDRGGLGYTF	TGCGCCAGCAGCCCCGACAGGGGAGGTCTCGGCTACACCTTC
TRBV28	-	TRBD1	TRBJ1-2	CASRPTQGHYGYTF	TGTGCCAGCAGACCTACACAGGGGCACTATGGCTACACCTTC
TRBV5-1	-	-	TRBJ2-2	CASSLSKGFNTGELFF	TGCGCCAGCAGCCTCTCTAAGGGATTTAACACCGGGGAGCTGTTTTTT
TRBV5-4	once	-	TRBJ2-3	CASSQARRADTQYF	TGTGCCAGCAGCCAAGCGAGAAGGGCAGATACGCAGTATTTT
TRBV29-1	-	TRBD1	TRBJ1-2	CSAGGLDRAHAANGYTF	TGCAGCGCGGGGGGCCTCGACAGGGCGCATGCGGCAAATGGCTACACCTTC
TRBV10-3	once	TRBD1	TRBJ1-5	CAISPGTGNPNSNQPQHF	TGTGCCATCAGCCCCGGGACAGGGAACCCCAATAGCAATCAGCCCCAGCATTTT
TRBV28	-	TRBD1	TRBJ2-1	CASRETDRRSIEQFF	TGTGCCAGCAGAGAAACGGACAGGCGATCTATTGAGCAGTTCTTC
TRBV29-1	-	TRBD1	TRBJ2-1	CSVVQGVSEQFF	TGCAGCGTTGTACAGGGGGTTAGTGAGCAGTTCTTC
TRBV27	-	-	TRBJ1-2	CASSPTLPGQGDYGYTF	TGTGCCAGCAGTCCCACCCTACCGGGACAAGGAGACTATGGCTACACCTTC
TRBV5-1	-	-	TRBJ1-1	CASSPEGNTEAFF	TGCGCCAGCAGCCCCGAGGGTAACACTGAAGCTTTCTTT
TRBV6-1	-	-	TRBJ2-7	CASSEARRVEQYF	TGTGCCAGCAGTGAAGCGCGAAGGGTCGAGCAGTACTTC
TRBV18	-	-	TRBJ1-1	CASSPLGEVAFF	TGTGCCAGCTCCCCCCTCGGGGAGGTGGCTTTCTTT
TRBV11-2	-	-	TRBJ1-1	CASSLSGQTEAFF	TGTGCCAGCAGCTTATCGGGGCAAACTGAAGCTTTCTTT
TRBV5-4	-	-	TRBJ2-3	CASSLVPGGSTDTQYF	TGTGCCAGCAGCTTGGTGCCAGGGGGGAGCACAGATACGCAGTATTTT
TRBV11-3	-	-	TRBJ2-2	CASSPPANSYTGELFF	TGTGCCAGCAGCCCACCGGCGAACAGTTACACCGGGGAGCTGTTTTTT
TRBV18	-	-	TRBJ2-5	CASSPPTHGKETQYF	TGTGCCAGCTCACCACCCACCCACGGAAAAGAGACCCAGTACTTC
TRBV7-9	-	-	TRBJ2-7	CASSLEPGAYEQYF	TGTGCCAGCAGCTTAGAACCCGGTGCCTACGAGCAGTACTTC